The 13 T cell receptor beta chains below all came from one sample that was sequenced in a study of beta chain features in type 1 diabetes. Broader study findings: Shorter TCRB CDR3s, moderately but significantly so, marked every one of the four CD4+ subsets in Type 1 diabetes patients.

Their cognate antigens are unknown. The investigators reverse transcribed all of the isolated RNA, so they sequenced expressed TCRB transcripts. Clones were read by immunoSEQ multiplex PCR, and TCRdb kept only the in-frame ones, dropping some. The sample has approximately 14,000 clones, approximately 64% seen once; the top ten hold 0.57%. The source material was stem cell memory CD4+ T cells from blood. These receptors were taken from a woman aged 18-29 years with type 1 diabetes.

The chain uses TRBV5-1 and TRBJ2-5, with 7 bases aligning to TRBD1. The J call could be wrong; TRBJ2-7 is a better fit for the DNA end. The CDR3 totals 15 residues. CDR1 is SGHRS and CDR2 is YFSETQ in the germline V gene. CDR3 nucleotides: TGCGCCAGCAGCCTCGAGACAGGGTTTGCCTACGAGCAGTACTTC. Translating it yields CASSLETGFAYEQYF.

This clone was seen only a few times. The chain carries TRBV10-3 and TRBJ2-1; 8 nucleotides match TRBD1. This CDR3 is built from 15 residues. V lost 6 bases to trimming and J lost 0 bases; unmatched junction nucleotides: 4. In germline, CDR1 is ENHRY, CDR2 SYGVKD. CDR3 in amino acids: CAIRDRDNSYNEQFF. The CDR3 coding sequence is TGTGCCATCAGGGACAGGGATAACTCCTACAATGAGCAGTTCTTC.

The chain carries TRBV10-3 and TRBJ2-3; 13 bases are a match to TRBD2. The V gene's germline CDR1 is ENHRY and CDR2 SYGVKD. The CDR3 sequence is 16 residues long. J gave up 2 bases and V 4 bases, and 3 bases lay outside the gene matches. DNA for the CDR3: TGTGCCATCAGTGGGACTAGCGGGGGAAACACAGATACGCAGTATTTT. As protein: CAISGTSGGNTDTQYF.

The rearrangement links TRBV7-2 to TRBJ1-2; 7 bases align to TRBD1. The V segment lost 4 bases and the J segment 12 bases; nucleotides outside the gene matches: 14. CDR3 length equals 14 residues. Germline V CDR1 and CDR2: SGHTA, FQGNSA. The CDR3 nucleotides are TGTGCCAGCAGCTCTAGCGGGGGAGGGGGCGCGCACACCTTC. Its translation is CASSSSGGGGAHTF.

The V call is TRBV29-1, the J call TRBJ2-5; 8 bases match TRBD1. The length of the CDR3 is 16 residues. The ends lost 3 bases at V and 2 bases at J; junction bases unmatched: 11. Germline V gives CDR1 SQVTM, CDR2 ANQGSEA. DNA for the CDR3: TGCAGCGTTGATCCCTACTATCGACAGGGGCAAGAGACCCAGTACTTC. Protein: CSVDPYYRQGQETQYF. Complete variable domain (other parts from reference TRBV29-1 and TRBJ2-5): SAVISQKPSRDICQRGTSLTIQCQVDSQVTMMFWYRQQPGQSLTLIATANQGSEATYESGFVIDKFPISRPNLTFSTLTVSNMSPEDSSIYLCSVDPYYRQGQETQYFGPGTRLLVL.

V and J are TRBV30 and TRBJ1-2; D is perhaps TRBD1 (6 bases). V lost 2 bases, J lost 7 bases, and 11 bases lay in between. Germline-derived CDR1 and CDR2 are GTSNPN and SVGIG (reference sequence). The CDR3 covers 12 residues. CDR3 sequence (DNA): TGTGCCTGGAGTAGCGGGGGCGGTGGCTACACCTTC. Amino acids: CAWSSGGGGYTF.

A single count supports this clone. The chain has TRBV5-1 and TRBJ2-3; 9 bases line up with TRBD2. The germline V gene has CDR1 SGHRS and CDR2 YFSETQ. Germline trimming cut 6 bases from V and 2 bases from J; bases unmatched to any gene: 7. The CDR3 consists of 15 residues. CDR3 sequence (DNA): TGCGCCAGCAACCGGCGGGGGGGCCCCACAGATACGCAGTATTTT. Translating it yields CASNRRGGPTDTQYF.

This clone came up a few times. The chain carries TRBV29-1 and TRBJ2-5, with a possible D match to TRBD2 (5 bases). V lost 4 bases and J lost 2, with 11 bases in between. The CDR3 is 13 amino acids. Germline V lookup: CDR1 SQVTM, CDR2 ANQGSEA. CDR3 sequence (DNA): TGCAGCGTTGCTCGGACTTTTCAAGAGACCCAGTACTTC. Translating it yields CSVARTFQETQYF. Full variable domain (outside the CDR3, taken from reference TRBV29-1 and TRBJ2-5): SAVISQKPSRDICQRGTSLTIQCQVDSQVTMMFWYRQQPGQSLTLIATANQGSEATYESGFVIDKFPISRPNLTFSTLTVSNMSPEDSSIYLCSVARTFQETQYFGPGTRLLVL.

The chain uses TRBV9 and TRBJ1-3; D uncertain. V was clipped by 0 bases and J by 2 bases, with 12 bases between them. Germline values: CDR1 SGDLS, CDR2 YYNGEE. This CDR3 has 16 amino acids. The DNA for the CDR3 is TGTGCCAGCAGCGTAGCGGCAGGCATTGCTGGAAACACCATATATTTT. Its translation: CASSVAAGIAGNTIYF.

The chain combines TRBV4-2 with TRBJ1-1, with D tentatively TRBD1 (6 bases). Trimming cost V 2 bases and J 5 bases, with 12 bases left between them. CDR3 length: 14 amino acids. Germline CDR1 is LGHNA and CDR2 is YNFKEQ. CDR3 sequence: CASSQSSGETEAFF. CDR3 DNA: TGTGCCAGCAGCCAAAGTTCAGGGGAGACTGAAGCTTTCTTT.

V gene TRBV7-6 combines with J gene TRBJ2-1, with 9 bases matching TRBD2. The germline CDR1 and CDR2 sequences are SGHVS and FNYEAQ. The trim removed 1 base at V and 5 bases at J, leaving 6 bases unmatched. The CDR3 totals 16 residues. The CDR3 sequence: CASSLVGGGANNEQFF. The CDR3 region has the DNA TGTGCCAGCAGCTTAGTAGGCGGGGGGGCCAACAATGAGCAGTTCTTC.

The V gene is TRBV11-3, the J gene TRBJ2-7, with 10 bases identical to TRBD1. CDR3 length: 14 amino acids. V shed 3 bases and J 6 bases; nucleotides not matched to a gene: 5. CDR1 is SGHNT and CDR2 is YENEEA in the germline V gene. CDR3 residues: CASSLGQGLSEQYF. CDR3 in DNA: TGTGCCAGCAGCTTGGGACAGGGGTTAAGCGAGCAGTACTTC. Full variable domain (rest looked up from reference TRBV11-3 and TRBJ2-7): EAGVVQSPRYKIIEKKQPVAFWCNPISGHNTLYWYLQNLGQGPELLIRYENEEAVDDSQLPKDRFSAERLKGVDSTLKIQPAELGDSAVYLCASSLGQGLSEQYFGPGTRLTVT.

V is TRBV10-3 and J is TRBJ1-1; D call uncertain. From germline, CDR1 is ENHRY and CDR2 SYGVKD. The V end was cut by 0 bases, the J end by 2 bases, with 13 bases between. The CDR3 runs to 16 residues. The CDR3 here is CAISESTKEENTEAFF. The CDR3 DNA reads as TGTGCCATCAGTGAGTCGACTAAGGAGGAAAACACTGAAGCTTTCTTT.